This TCR beta chain was recorded in a study of technical replicates of blood from a handful of donors. In germline, CDR1 is PRHDT, CDR2 FYEKMQ (reference sequence). With V trimmed by 5 bases and J by 9 bases, 9 bases remained unmatched. The CDR3 has 15 amino acids. Produced via immunoSEQ multiplex PCR; TCRdb's table is partial and in-frame only. The profile covers tens of thousands of clones, with roughly 94% appearing a single time and just over 0.25% taken by the ten largest. The chain uses TRBV13 and TRBJ2-1; 11 bases match TRBD1. The sequencing sample was made of T cells isolated from PBMCs. The TCR sequence derives from a human donor in good health. For the CDR3, the DNA is TGTGCCAGCAGCCAAGCCGGACAGGGGGCCGGTGAGCAGTTCTTC. Its protein is CASSQAGQGAGEQFF.